The 3 T cell receptor beta chains below come from one sample, sequenced in a study of cytomegalovirus exposure and HLA in healthy donors (dated by TCRdb to about 2017). Receptors were amplified or captured by the immunoSEQ multiplex PCR assay. The multiplex PCR relied on a mix of 60 forward primers for TCR Vbeta segments and 13 reverse primers for TCR Jbeta segments. TCRdb holds this immuneACCESS table with in-frame rearrangements only. Some clones are missing; in checked studies, unresolved V genes explain under half, and the rest has no known cause. Recorded for this sample are roughly 180,000 clones; under 9.5% of them occurred a single time. Jointly, the top ten make up approximately 1.4% of the sample. Sequencing was carried out using PBMCs. These receptors all stem from a woman aged 25-40 years in good health and CMV-seropositive.

This clone has more than one count but fewer than ten. V is TRBV5-4 and J is TRBJ2-7, with D possibly TRBD1 on 6 matching bases. Trimming cost V 4 bases and J 5 bases, with 19 bases left between them. The CDR3 has 15 amino acids. The germline V gene has CDR1 SGHNT and CDR2 YYREEE (reference sequence). This chain's CDR3 is CASSPDSRVGDEQYF. CDR3 DNA sequence: TGTGCCAGCAGCCCGGACAGTCGAGTTGGCGACGAGCAGTACTTC. Variable domain in full (rest from reference TRBV5-4 and TRBJ2-7): ETGVTQSPTHLIKTRGQQVTLRCSSQSGHNTVSWYQQALGQGPQFIFQYYREEENGRGNFPPRFSGLQFPNYSSELNVNALELDDSALYLCASSPDSRVGDEQYFGPGTRLTVT.

This clone turned up a few times. The chain has TRBV7-9 and TRBJ2-5; 8 positions agree with TRBD1. The CDR3 runs to 15 residues. Germline V gene sequence: CDR1 SEHNR, CDR2 FQNEAQ (reference sequence). V gave up 4 bases and J gave up 3 bases; unmatched junction bases: 7. The CDR3 DNA is TGTGCCAGCAGCTCCCCGGGACAGGATAAAGAGACCCAGTACTTC. Translation gives CASSSPGQDKETQYF.

This clone has just a few counts. The chain joins TRBV19 to TRBJ1-5; 10 positions match TRBD1. V lost 6 bases, J lost 7 bases, and 6 bases stayed unmatched. The CDR3 has 14 residues. Per germline, CDR1 LNHDA and CDR2 SQIVND (reference sequence). CDR3 region: CASRRQGAGQPQHF. CDR3 DNA: TGTGCCAGTAGAAGACAGGGGGCCGGGCAGCCCCAGCATTTT.